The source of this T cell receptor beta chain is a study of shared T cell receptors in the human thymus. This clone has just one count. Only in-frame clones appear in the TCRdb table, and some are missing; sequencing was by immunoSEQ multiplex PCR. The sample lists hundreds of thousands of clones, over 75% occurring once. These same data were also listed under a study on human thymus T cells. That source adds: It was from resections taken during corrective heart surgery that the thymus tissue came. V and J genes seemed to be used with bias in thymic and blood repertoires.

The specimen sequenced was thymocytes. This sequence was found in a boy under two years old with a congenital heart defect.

CDR3 sequence (DNA): TGTGCCAGCAGTCTGCCGGTCGGCGGGAATTCACCCCTCCACTTT. Translation gives CASSLPVGGNSPLHF. This sequence joins TRBV6-6 and TRBJ1-6; D is uncertain. This CDR3 spans 15 amino acids. The V gene lost 5 bases and the J gene lost 7 bases, with 15 bases spanning the gap. Looked up from germline, CDR1 is MNHNY and CDR2 is SVGAGI (reference sequence).